This T cell receptor beta chain was identified in a study of early T cells in non-severe SARS-CoV-2 infection. This clonotype was detected only a few times. The CDR3 has 15 amino acids. V lost 2 bases and J lost 1, with 11 bases in between. CDR1 MDHEN and CDR2 SYDVKM come from the germline V gene. TCRdb ran MiXCR on the 5' RACE reads and lists one entry per CDR3 protein. This sample carries about 90,000 distinct CDR3 sequences, over 9.5% of them seen once, and the ten largest clones take around 4.3%. This sequence was found in an adult who was a healthcare worker with PCR-confirmed SARS-CoV-2 infection or an uninfected control (not recorded which). Sequences were derived from whole blood, sampled at baseline. The chain carries TRBV28 and TRBJ1-2; D is uncertain. CDR3 DNA: TGTGCCAGCAGTTTACCCTCCCTATTTAACTATGGCTACACCTTC. Translating it yields CASSLPSLFNYGYTF.